Here is one TCR beta chain with its context. Its antigen is not known. A much larger clone lies a single base off, so this may be a read error. The sample belongs to a study of blood T cells in healthy people across ages. Per germline, CDR1 SGHDT and CDR2 YYEEEE. Trimming took off 3 bases at V and 2 bases at J, with 13 bases between the two ends. The CDR3 has 15 amino acids. Study-wide results and caveats: With unsorted PBMCs, a conclusive comparison of naive versus antigen-experienced cells was not possible. Whereas aged donors had fewer naive CD4+ cells, long-lived donors had more of them and higher diversity.

Donors were systemically healthy Caucasian individuals from Russia aged about 6 to 100 years. A J-beta primer mix and a sample-barcoded 5' primer were used in a second PCR of about 7 to 12 cycles. Each TCR beta cDNA got a 12-nucleotide random molecular identifier. One entry per CDR3 protein results from TCRdb running MiXCR on the 5' RACE reads. Seen here are about 650,000 distinct CDR3 sequences, 45% to 60% observed once, and the top ten hold roughly 13%. The material sequenced was blood. The V gene is TRBV5-6, the J gene TRBJ2-3; TRBD1 is a possible D gene (5 bases). The clonotype comes from an elderly woman in good health. This CDR3 is CASSSSGRDTDTQYF. The DNA for the CDR3 is TGTGCCAGCAGCTCGTCGGGCAGGGACACAGATACGCAGTATTTT.